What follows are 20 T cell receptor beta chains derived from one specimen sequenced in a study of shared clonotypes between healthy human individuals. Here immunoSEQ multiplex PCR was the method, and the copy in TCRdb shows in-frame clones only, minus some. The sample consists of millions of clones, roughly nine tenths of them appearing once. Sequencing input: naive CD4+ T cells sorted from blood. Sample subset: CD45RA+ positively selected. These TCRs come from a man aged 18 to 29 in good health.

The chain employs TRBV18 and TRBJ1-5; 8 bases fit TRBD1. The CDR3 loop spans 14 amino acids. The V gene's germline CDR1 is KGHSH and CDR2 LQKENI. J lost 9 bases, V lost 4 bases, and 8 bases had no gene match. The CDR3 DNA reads TGTGCCAGCTCACTGGACAGGGACCCCGGGCCCCAGCATTTT. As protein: CASSLDRDPGPQHF. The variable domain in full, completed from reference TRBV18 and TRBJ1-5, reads NAGVMQNPRHLVRRRGQEARLRCSPMKGHSHVYWYRQLPEEGLKFMVYLQKENIIDESGMPKERFSAEFPKEGPSILRIQQVVRGDSAAYFCASSLDRDPGPQHFGDGTRLSIL.

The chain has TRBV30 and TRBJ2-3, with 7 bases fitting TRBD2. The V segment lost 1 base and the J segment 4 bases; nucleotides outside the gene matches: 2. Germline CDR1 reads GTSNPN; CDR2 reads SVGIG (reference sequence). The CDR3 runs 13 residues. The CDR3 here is CAWSGAGSDTQYF. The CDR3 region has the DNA TGTGCCTGGAGTGGAGCGGGGTCAGATACGCAGTATTTT. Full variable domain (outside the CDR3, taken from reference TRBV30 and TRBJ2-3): SQTIHQWPATLVQPVGSPLSLECTVEGTSNPNLYWYRQAAGRGLQLLFYSVGIGQISSEVPQNLSASRPQDRQFILSSKKLLLSDSGFYLCAWSGAGSDTQYFGPGTRLTVL.

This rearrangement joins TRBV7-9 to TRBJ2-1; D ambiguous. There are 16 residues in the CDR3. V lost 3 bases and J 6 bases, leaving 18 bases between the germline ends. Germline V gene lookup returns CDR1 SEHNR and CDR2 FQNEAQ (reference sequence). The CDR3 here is CASSFSRMAITNEQFF. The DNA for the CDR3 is TGTGCCAGCAGCTTTTCGCGAATGGCTATTACCAATGAGCAGTTCTTC.

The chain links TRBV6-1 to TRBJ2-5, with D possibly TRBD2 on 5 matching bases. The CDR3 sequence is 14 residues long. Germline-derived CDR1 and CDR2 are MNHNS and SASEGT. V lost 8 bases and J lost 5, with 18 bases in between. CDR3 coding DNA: TGTGCCAGCCTCCGCCGTGAGGGAAGGGAGACCCAGTACTTC. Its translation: CASLRREGRETQYF.

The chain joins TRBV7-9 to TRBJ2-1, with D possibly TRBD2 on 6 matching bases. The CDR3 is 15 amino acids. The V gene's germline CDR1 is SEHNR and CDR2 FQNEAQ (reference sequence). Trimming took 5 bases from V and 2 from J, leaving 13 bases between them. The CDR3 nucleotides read TGTGCCAGCAGCCTGAGGAGGGGCCCCTACAATGAGCAGTTCTTC. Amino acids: CASSLRRGPYNEQFF.

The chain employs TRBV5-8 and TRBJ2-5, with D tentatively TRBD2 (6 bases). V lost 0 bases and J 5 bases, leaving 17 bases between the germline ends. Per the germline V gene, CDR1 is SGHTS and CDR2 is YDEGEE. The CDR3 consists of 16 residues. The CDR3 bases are TGTGCCAGCAGCTTGGATTTCCGGGGGAGGCGGGAGACCCAGTACTTC. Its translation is CASSLDFRGRRETQYF.

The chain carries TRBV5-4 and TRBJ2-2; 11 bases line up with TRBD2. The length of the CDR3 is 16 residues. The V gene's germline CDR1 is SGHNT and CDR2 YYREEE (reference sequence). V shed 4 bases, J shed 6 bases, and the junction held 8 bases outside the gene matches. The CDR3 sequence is CASSGTSGSISGELFF. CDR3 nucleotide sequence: TGTGCCAGCAGCGGAACTAGCGGGAGTATCTCCGGGGAGCTGTTTTTT.

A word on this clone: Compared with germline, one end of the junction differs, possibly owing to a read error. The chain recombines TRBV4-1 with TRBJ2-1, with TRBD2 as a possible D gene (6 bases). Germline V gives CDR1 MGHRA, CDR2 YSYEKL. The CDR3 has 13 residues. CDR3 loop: CASSQEGTSITVF. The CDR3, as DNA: TGCGCCAGCAGCCAAGAGGGAACTAGCATTACGGTCTTC.

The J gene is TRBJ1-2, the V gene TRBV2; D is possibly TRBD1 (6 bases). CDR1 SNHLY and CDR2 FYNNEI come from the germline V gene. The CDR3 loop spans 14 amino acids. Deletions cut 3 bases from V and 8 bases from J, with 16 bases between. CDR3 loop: CASSDEARGGGYTF. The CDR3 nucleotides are TGTGCCAGCAGTGATGAGGCCAGGGGAGGAGGCTACACCTTC.

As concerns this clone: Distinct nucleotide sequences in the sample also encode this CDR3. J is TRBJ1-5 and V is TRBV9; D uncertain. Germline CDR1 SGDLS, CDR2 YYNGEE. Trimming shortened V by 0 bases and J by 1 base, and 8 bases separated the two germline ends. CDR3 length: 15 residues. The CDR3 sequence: CASSVGPLSNQPQHF. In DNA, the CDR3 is TGTGCCAGCAGCGTAGGGCCCCTGAGCAATCAGCCCCAGCATTTT.

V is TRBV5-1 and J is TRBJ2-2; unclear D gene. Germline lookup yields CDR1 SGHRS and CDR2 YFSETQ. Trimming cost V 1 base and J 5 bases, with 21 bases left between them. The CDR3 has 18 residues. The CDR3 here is CASSLNGNKGITTGELFF. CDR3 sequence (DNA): TGCGCCAGCAGCTTGAACGGAAACAAGGGCATCACGACCGGGGAGCTGTTTTTT.

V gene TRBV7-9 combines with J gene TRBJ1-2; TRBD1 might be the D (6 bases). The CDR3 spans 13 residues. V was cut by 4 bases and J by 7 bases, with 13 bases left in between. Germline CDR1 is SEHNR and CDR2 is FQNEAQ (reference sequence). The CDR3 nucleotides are TGTGCCAGCAGCTCTACCGACAGGCTTGGCTACACCTTC. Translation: CASSSTDRLGYTF.

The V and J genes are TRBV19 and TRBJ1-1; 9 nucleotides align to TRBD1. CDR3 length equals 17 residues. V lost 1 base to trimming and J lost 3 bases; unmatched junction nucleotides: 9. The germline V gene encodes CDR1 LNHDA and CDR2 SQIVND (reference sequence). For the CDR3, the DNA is TGTGCCAGTAGTATAGGGGGGACAGGGTTTATTGACACTGAAGCTTTCTTT. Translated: CASSIGGTGFIDTEAFF. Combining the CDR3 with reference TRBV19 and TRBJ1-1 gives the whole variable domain DGGITQSPKYLFRKEGQNVTLSCEQNLNHDAMYWYRQDPGQGLRLIYYSQIVNDFQKGDIAEGYSVSREKKESFPLTVTSAQKNPTAFYLCASSIGGTGFIDTEAFFGQGTRLTVV.

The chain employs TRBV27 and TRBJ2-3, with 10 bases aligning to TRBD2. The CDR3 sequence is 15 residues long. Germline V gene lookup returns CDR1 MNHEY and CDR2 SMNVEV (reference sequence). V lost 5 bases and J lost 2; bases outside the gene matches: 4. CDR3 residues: CASSNSGGLTDTQYF. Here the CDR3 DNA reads TGTGCCAGCAGTAATAGCGGGGGGCTCACAGATACGCAGTATTTT.

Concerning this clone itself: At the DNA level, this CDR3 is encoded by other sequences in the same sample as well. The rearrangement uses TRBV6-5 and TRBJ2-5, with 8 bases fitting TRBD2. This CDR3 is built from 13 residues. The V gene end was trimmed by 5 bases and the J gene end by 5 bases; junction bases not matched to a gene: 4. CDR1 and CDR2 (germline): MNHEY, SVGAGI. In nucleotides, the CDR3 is TGTGCCAGCAGTCGGACTAGCTCCGAGACCCAGTACTTC. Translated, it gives CASSRTSSETQYF.

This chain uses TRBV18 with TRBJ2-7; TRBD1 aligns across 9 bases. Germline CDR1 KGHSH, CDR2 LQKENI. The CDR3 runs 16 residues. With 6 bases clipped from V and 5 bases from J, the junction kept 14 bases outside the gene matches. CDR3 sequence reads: CASSLRSGTGFNEQYF. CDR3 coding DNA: TGTGCCAGCTCGCTCCGGTCCGGGACAGGGTTCAACGAGCAGTACTTC. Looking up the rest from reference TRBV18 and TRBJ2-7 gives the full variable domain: NAGVMQNPRHLVRRRGQEARLRCSPMKGHSHVYWYRQLPEEGLKFMVYLQKENIIDESGMPKERFSAEFPKEGPSILRIQQVVRGDSAAYFCASSLRSGTGFNEQYFGPGTRLTVT.

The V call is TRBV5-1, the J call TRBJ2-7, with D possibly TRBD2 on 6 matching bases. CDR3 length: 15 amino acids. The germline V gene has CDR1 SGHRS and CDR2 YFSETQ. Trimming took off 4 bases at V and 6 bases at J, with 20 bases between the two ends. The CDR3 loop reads CASSPDSGGGSEQYF. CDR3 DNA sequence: TGCGCCAGCAGCCCGGACTCCGGGGGAGGCTCCGAGCAGTACTTC.

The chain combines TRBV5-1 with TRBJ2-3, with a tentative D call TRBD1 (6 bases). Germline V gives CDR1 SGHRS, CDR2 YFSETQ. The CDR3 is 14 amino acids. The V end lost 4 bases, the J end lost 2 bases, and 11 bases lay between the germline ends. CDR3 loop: CASSQGQYTDTQYF. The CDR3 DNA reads TGCGCCAGCAGCCAAGGACAGTACACAGATACGCAGTATTTT.

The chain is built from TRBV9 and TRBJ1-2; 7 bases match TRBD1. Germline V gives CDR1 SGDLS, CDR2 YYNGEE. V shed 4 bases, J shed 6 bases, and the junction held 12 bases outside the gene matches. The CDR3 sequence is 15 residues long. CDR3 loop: CASSQGVRGWDGYTF. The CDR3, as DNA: TGTGCCAGCAGCCAAGGAGTCAGGGGGTGGGATGGCTACACCTTC.

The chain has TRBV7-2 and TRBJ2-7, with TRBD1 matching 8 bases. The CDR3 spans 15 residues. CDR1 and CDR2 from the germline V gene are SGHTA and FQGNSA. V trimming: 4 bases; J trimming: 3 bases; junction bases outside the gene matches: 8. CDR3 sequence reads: CASSSGQGSFYEQYF. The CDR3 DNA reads TGTGCCAGCAGCTCCGGACAGGGAAGTTTCTACGAGCAGTACTTC.